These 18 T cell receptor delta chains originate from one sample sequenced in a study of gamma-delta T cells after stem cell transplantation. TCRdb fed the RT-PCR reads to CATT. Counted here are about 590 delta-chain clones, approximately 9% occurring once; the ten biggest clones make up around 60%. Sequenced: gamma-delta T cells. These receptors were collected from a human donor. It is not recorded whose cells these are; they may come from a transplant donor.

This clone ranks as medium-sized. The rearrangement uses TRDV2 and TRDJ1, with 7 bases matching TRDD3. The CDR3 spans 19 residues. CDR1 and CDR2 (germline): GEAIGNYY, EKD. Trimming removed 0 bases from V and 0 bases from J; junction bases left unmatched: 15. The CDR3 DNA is TGTGCCTGTGACACCGAAGGCTTGGACTGGGGATTGTACACCGATAAACTCATCTTT. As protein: CACDTEGLDWGLYTDKLIF.

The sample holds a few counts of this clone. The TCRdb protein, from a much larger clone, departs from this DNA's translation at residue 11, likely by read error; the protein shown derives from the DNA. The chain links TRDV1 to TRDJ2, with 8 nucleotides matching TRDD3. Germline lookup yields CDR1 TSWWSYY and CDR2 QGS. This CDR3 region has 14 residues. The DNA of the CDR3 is TGTGCTCTTGGCCGGGGGATAGGAGTAGCAAAACTCTTCTTT. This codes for CALGRGIGVAKLFF.

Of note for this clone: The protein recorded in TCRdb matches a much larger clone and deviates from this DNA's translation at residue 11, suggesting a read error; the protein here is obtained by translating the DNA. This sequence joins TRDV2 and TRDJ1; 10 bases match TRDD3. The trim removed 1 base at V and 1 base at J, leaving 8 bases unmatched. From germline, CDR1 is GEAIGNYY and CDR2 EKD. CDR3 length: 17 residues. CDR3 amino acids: CACDTVGGYAGTDKLIF. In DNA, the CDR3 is TGTGCCTGTGACACTGTCGGGGGATACGCGGGCACCGATAAACTCATCTTT.

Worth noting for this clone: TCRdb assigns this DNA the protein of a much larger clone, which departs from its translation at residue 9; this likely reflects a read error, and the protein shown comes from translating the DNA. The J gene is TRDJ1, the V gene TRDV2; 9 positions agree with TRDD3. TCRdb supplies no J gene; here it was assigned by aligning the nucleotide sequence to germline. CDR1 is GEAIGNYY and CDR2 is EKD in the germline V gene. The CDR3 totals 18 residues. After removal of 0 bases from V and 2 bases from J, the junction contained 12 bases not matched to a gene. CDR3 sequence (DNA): TGTGCCTGTGACACCGTCGCTACGTGGGGGGATACAACCGATAAACTCATCTTT. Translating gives CACDTVATWGDTTDKLIF.

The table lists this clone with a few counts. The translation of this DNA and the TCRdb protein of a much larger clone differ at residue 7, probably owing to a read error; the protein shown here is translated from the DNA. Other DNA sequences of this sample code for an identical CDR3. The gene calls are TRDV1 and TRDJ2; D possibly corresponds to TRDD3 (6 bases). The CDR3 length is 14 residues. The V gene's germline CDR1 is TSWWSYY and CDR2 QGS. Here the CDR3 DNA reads TGTGCTCTTGGCCGGGGGACAGGAGTAGCACAGCTCTTCTTT. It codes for CALGRGTGVAQLFF.

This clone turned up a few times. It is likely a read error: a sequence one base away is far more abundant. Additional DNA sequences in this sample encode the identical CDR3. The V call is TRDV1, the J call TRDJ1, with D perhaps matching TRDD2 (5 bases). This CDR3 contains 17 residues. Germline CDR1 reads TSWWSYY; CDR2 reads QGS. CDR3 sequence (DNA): TGTGCTCTCTCCCCACCCTACTCCGCCCCTAGCACCGATAAACTTATCTTT. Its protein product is CALSPPYSAPSTDKLIF.

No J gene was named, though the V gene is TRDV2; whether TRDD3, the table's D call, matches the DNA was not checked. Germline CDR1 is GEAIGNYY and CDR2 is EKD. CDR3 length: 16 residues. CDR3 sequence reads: CACDTVGGDTRVKLIF. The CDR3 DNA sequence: TGTGCCTGTGACACAGTTGGGGGGGATACGAGGGTAAAGCTCATCTTT.

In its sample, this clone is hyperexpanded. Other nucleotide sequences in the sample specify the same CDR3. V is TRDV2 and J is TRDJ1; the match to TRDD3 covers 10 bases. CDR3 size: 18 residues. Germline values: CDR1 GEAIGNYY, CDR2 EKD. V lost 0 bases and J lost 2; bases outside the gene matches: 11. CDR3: CACDTVATLGDTTDKLIF. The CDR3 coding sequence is TGTGCCTGTGACACCGTCGCTACGTTGGGGGATACAACCGATAAACTCATCTTT.

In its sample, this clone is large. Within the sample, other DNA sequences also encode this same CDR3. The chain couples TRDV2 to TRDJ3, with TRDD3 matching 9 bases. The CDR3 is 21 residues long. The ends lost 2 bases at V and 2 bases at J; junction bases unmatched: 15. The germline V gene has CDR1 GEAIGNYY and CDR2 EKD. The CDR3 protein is CACDKLGDTNPEPWDTRQMFF. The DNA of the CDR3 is TGTGCCTGTGACAAACTGGGGGACACCAACCCGGAGCCCTGGGACACCCGACAGATGTTTTTC.

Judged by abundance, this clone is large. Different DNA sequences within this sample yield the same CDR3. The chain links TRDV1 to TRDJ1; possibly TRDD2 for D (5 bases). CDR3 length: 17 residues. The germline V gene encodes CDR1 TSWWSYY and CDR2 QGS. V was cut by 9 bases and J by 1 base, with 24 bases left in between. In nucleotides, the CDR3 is TGTGCTCTCTCCCCACCCTACTCCGCCCCTAGCACCGATAAACTCATCTTT. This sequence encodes CALSPPYSAPSTDKLIF.

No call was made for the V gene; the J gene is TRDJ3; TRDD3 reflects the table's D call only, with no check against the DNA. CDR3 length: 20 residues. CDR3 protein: CACDPAPGDVRSWDTRQMFF. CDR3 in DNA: TGTGCCTGTGACCCCGCCCCTGGGGACGTCCGCTCCTGGGACACCCGCCAGATGTTTTTC.

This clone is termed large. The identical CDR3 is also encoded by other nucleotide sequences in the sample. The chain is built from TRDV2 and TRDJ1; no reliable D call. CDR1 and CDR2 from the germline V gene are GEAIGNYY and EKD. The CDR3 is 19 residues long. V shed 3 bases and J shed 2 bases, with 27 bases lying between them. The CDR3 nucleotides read TGTGCCTGTGACTCGTTTGGTCCCTCGACGGGGTTAGAGACCGATAAACTCATCTTT. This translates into CACDSFGPSTGLETDKLIF.

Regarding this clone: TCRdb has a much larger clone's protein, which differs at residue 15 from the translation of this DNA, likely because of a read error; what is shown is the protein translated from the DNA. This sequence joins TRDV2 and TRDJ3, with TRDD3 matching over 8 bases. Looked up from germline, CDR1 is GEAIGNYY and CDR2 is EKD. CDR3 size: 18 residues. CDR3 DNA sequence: TGTGCCTGTGACACCGCCCTGGGGGACTCCTGGGACACCCGACGGATGTTTTTC. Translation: CACDTALGDSWDTRRMFF.

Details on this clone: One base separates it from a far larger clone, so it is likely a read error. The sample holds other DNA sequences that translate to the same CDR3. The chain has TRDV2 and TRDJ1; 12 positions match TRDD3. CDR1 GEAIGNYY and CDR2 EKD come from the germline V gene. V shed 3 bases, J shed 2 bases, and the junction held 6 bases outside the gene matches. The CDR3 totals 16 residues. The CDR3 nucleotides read TGTGCCTGTGACGCATTGCTGGGGGATACGACCGATAAACTCATCTTT. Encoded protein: CACDALLGDTTDKLIF.

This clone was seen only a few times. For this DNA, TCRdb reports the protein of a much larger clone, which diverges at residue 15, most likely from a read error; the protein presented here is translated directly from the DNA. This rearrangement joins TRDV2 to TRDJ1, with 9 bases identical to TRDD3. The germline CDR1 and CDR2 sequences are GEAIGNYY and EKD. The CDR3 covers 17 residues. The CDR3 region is CACDTAEGDTYTDKRIF. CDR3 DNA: TGTGCCTGTGACACCGCCGAGGGGGATACCTACACCGATAAACGCATCTTT.

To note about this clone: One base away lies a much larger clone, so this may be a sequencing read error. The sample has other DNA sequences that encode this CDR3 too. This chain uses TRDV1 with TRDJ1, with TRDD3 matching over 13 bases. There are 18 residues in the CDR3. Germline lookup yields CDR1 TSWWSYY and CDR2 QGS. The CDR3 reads CALGERSTGGYGRGKLIF. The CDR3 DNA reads TGTGCTCTTGGGGAACGTAGTACTGGGGGATACGGTCGAGGAAAACTCATCTTC.

This CDR3 reads CACDGVSWGDSSTDKLIF. The CDR3 nucleotides read TGTGCCTGTGACGGTGTCTCCTGGGGTGATAGTTCCACCGATAAACTCATCTTT. The gene calls are TRDV2 and TRDJ1, with TRDD3 as a possible D gene (6 bases). Because TCRdb records no J gene, it was assigned here through a match of the DNA to germline. V shed 3 bases and J shed 1 base, with 23 bases lying between them. CDR3 length equals 18 residues. Germline CDR1 and CDR2: GEAIGNYY and EKD.

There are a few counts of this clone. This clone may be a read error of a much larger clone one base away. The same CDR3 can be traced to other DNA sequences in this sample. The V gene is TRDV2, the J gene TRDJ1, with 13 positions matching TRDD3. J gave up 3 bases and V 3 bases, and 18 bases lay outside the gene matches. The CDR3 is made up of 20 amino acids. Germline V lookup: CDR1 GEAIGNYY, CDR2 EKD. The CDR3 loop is CACDLISTPILGDTADKLIF. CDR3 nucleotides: TGTGCCTGTGACCTCATCTCCACTCCCATACTGGGGGATACGGCCGATAAACTCATCTTT.